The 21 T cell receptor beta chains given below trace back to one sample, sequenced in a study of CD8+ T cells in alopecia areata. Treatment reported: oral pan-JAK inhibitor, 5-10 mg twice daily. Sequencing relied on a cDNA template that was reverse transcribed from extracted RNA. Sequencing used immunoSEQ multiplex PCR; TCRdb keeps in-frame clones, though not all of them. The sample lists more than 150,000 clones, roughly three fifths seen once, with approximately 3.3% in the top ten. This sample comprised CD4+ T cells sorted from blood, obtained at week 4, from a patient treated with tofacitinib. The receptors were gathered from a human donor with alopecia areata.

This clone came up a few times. This CDR3 is CASSQNYEQYF. The DNA of the CDR3 is TGTGCCAGCAGTCAGAACTACGAGCAGTACTTC. The chain employs TRBV28 and TRBJ2-7; D remains ambiguous. The CDR3 covers 11 residues. From germline, CDR1 is MDHEN and CDR2 SYDVKM. Between the trimmed V and J ends, which lost 5 bases and 3 bases, there was a span of 5 bases.

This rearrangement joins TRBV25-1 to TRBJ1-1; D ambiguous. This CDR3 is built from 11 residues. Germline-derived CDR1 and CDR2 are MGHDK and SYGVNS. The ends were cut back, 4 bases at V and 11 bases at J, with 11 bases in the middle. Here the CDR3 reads CASSVPGRAFF. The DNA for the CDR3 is TGTGCCAGCAGTGTACCCGGACGGGCTTTCTTT.

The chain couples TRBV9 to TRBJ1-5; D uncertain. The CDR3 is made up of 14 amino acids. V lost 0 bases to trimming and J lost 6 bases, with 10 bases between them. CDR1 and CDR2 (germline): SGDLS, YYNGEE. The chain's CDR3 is CASSVGAGRQPQHF. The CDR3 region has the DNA TGTGCCAGCAGCGTAGGGGCCGGCCGTCAGCCCCAGCATTTT.

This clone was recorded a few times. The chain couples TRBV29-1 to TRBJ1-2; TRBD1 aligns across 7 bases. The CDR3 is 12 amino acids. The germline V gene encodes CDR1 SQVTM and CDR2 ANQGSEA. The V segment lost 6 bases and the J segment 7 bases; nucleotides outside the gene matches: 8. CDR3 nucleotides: TGCAGCGTCTCTCCAGGGACAGCTGGCTACACCTTC. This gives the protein CSVSPGTAGYTF.

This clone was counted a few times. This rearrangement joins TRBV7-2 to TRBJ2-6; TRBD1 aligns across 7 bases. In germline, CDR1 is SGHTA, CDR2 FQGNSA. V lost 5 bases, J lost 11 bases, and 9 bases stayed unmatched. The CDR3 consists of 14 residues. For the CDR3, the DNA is TGTGCCAGCAGCCCGAGGACAGGTTGGGACGTCCTGACTTTC. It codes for CASSPRTGWDVLTF.

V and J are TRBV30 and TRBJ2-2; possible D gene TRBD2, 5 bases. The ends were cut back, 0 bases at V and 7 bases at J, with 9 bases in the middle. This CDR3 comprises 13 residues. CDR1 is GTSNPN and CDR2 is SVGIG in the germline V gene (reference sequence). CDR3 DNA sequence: TGTGCCTGGAGTGTACTGACTAACGGGGAGCTGTTTTTT. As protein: CAWSVLTNGELFF.

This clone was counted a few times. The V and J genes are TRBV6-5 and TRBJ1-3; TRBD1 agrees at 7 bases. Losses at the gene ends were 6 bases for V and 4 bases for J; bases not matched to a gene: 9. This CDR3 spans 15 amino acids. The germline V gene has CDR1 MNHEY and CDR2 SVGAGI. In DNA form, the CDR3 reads TGTGCCAGCAGCCTTACAGGGGATTCCGGAAACACCATATATTTT. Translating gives CASSLTGDSGNTIYF.

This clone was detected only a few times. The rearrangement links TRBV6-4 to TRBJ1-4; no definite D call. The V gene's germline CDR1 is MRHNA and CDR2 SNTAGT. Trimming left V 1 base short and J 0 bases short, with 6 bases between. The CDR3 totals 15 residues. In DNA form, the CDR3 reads TGTGCCAGCAGTGACTTCCGAACAACTAATGAAAAACTGTTTTTT. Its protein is CASSDFRTTNEKLFF.

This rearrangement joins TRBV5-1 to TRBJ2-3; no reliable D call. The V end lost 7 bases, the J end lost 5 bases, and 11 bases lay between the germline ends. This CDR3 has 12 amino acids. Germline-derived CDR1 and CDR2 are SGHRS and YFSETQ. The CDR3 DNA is TGCGCCAGCTCAGAGCTGGGAGATACGCAGTATTTT. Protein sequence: CASSELGDTQYF.

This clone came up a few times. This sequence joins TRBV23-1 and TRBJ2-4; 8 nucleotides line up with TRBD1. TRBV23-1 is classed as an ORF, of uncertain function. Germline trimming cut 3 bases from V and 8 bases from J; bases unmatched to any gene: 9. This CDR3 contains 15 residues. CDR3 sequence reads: CASSHPGQGWDIQYF. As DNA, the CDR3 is TGCGCCAGCAGTCACCCTGGACAGGGTTGGGACATTCAGTACTTC.

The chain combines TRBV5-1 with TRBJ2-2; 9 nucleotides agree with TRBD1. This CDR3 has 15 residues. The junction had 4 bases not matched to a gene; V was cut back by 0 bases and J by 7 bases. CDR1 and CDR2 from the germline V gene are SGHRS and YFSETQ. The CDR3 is CASSLDRGHSGELFF. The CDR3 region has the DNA TGCGCCAGCAGCTTGGACAGGGGGCATAGCGGGGAGCTGTTTTTT.

The CDR3 nucleotides are TGTGCCAGCATAGGGGCCGGGGAGCTGTTTTTT. Translation: CASIGAGELFF. This chain links TRBV6-5 with TRBJ2-2; TRBD1 is a possible D gene (5 bases). The CDR3 spans 11 residues. Trimming stripped 7 bases from V and 6 bases from J, with 6 bases between. Germline lookup yields CDR1 MNHEY and CDR2 SVGAGI.

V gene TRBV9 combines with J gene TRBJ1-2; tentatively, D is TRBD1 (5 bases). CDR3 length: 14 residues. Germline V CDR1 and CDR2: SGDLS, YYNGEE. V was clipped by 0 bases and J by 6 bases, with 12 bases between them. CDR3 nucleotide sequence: TGTGCCAGCAGCGTAGGTCCCAGGGAAGATGGCTACACCTTC. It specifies CASSVGPREDGYTF.

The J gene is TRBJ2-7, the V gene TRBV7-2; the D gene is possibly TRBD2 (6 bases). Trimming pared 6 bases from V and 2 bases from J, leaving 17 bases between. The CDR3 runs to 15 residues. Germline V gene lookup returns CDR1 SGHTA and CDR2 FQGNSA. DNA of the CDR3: TGTGCCAGCAGGCCCTGGGCGGGGAAGACCTACGAGCAGTACTTC. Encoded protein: CASRPWAGKTYEQYF.

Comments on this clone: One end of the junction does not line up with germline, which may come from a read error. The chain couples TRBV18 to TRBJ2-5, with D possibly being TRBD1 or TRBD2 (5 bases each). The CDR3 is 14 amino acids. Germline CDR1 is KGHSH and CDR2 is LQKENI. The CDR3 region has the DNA TGTGCCAGCTCACCCAGCGGTCTTACAAGAGTAGGGGACTTC. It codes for CASSPSGLTRVGDF.

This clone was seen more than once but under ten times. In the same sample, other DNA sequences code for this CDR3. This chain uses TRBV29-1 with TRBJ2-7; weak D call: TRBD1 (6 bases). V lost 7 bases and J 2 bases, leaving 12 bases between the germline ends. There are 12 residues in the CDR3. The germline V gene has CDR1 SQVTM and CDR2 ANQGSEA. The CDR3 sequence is CSARTEAYEQYF. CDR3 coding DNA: TGCAGCGCCCGGACAGAAGCCTACGAGCAGTACTTC.

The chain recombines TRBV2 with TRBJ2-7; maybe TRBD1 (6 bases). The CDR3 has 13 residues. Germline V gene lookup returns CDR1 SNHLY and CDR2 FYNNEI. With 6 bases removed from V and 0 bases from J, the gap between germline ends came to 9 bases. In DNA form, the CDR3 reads TGTGCCAGCAGACGGGACAACTCCTACGAGCAGTACTTC. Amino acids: CASRRDNSYEQYF.

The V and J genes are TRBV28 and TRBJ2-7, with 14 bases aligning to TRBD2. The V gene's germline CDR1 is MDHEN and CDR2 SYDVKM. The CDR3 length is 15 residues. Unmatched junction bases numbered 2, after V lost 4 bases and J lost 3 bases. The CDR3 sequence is CASSSTSGGDYEQYF. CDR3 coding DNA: TGTGCCAGCAGTTCGACTAGCGGGGGGGACTACGAGCAGTACTTC.

This CDR3 reads CASRPTMNTEAFF. The CDR3 DNA sequence: TGCGCCAGCAGGCCAACCATGAACACTGAAGCTTTCTTT. The rearrangement links TRBV5-1 to TRBJ1-1; D is ambiguous. There are 13 residues in the CDR3. The germline V and J ends were trimmed by 5 bases and 0 bases, with 8 bases remaining between them. CDR1 SGHRS and CDR2 YFSETQ come from the germline V gene.

DNA of the CDR3: TGTGCCAGCAGCGGGCCCGTCGGCTACACCTTC. Protein: CASSGPVGYTF. The genes are TRBV9 and TRBJ1-2; D unresolved. Germline V gene data show CDR1 as SGDLS and CDR2 as YYNGEE. V lost 3 bases and J lost 8, with 8 bases in between. The length of the CDR3 is 11 residues.

For the CDR3, the DNA is TGTGCCAGCAGTGACCAACCCGGGACAGGGGGCCGATGGGTGTACTTC. Translating gives CASSDQPGTGGRWVYF. This chain links TRBV6-1 with TRBJ2-4; 12 nucleotides align to TRBD1. This CDR3 spans 16 amino acids. Germline assignment: CDR1 MNHNS and CDR2 SASEGT. Trimming cost V 3 bases and J 15 bases; bases outside gene matches: 15.